This T cell receptor beta chain was recorded in a study of early T cells in non-severe SARS-CoV-2 infection. Study overall: Sequencing was performed on bulk RNA from unsorted whole blood, leaving chains unpaired. Regarding the study as a whole: The VDJdb matching leaned toward anti-spike CD8 responses and overlooked private and CD4 specificities.

V was shortened by 2 bases and J by 3 bases, with 13 bases between the two germline ends. The CDR3 totals 15 residues. Germline V gene sequence: CDR1 KGHSH, CDR2 LQKENI. Each single cDNA molecule received a unique molecular identifier. Via MiXCR, TCRdb re-called the 5' RACE reads, giving one row per CDR3 protein. The table shows fewer than 65,000 distinct CDR3 sequences, with roughly a tenth occurring only once. Comment on this clonotype: Its cognate antigen is unknown.

The clonotype was recovered from an adult who was a healthcare worker with PCR-confirmed SARS-CoV-2 infection or an uninfected control (not recorded which). The chain carries TRBV18 and TRBJ1-2; perhaps TRBD1 as D (5 bases). Sequenced input: whole blood. In DNA, the CDR3 is TGTGCCAGCTCACCAGCCTCCGGGACCGACTATGGCTACACCTTC. This sequence encodes CASSPASGTDYGYTF.